This TCR beta chain is from a study of T cell repertoires in cytomegalovirus infection. Overall study results and limits: Carriage of CMV together with the relevant HLA was identifiable through cumulative public TCR beta family frequency. HLA-C-restricted CMV-specific TCR beta clonotypes prevailed in the ex vivo response.

In TCRdb, the reads were re-called with MiXCR into one record per CDR3 protein. The sample yields fewer than 550,000 distinct CDR3 sequences, 16% seen once. This clonotype has a count of ten or more. Its antigen is unknown. Germline assignment: CDR1 MNHNS and CDR2 SASEGT. CDR3 length: 15 amino acids. Trimming removed 5 bases from V and 5 bases from J, with 17 bases in between. The origin of this receptor is a human donor in good health (CMV status not recorded). Some clones in this sample may be carry-over from other donors' samples. Sequenced: CD8+ T cells from PBMCs. The chain links TRBV6-1 to TRBJ2-3; D is possibly TRBD2 (6 bases). CDR3 coding DNA: TGTGCCAGCAGTCGTAGCGGATCATGGGGAGATACGCAGTATTTT. Translation: CASSRSGSWGDTQYF.